These 25 T cell receptor beta chains originate from one sample sequenced in a study of cytomegalovirus exposure and HLA in healthy donors. The PCR used 60 Vbeta and 13 Jbeta primers. Libraries were prepared by immunoSEQ multiplex PCR; TCRdb keeps only in-frame clonotypes and omits some of them. The table lists under 100,000 clones, 81% of them singletons, with around 4.2% in the top ten. Sequencing input: PBMCs. The receptors originated from a woman aged 70-85 years in good health and CMV-seropositive.

The sample holds one count of this clone. The chain is built from TRBV27 and TRBJ2-6; D call uncertain. CDR3 length: 14 amino acids. CDR1 is MNHEY and CDR2 is SMNVEV in the germline V gene (reference sequence). Trimming left V 5 bases short and J 3 bases short, with 8 bases between. The CDR3 reads CASSRRGGANVLTF. DNA of the CDR3: TGTGCCAGCAGTCGCCGCGGTGGGGCCAACGTCCTGACTTTC.

This clone appeared a few times. J is TRBJ2-1 and V is TRBV29-1, with 12 nucleotides matching TRBD2. The CDR3 totals 14 residues. V dropped 1 base and J dropped 9; count of bases not matched to a gene: 4. CDR1 is SQVTM and CDR2 is ANQGSEA in the germline V gene. The CDR3 DNA is TGCAGCGTTGAAGGGCTAGCGGGAGGGAGTGAGCAGTTCTTC. Translated: CSVEGLAGGSEQFF.

The chain joins TRBV19 to TRBJ2-2; 9 bases align to TRBD2. The length of the CDR3 is 15 residues. Germline loops: CDR1 LNHDA, CDR2 SQIVND (reference sequence). The trim removed 3 bases at V and 7 bases at J, leaving 6 bases unmatched. The CDR3 DNA is TGTGCCAGTAGTATTGCGGGAGGGCGTGGCGGGGAGCTGTTTTTT. Translation gives CASSIAGGRGGELFF.

V is TRBV10-3 and J is TRBJ2-1; a weak D match, TRBD1 (5 bases). V lost 2 bases, J lost 3 bases, and 11 bases lay in between. CDR3 length: 15 amino acids. Germline V lookup: CDR1 ENHRY, CDR2 SYGVKD. The CDR3 loop reads CAISETPGNYNEQFF. In DNA form, the CDR3 reads TGTGCCATCAGTGAGACACCAGGGAACTACAATGAGCAGTTCTTC.

The V call is TRBV30, the J call TRBJ1-1; 9 bases line up with TRBD1. Germline V gene sequence: CDR1 GTSNPN, CDR2 SVGIG (reference sequence). There are 16 residues in the CDR3. V shed 3 bases, J shed 0 bases, and the junction held 8 bases outside the gene matches. The CDR3 sequence: CAWRTGTGPLNTEAFF. The CDR3 nucleotides read TGTGCCTGGAGGACAGGGACAGGGCCCTTGAACACTGAAGCTTTCTTT. Combining the CDR3 with reference TRBV30 and TRBJ1-1 gives the whole variable domain SQTIHQWPATLVQPVGSPLSLECTVEGTSNPNLYWYRQAAGRGLQLLFYSVGIGQISSEVPQNLSASRPQDRQFILSSKKLLLSDSGFYLCAWRTGTGPLNTEAFFGQGTRLTVV.

The chain combines TRBV7-9 with TRBJ2-7; 7 nucleotides agree with TRBD2. The germline V gene has CDR1 SEHNR and CDR2 FQNEAQ (reference sequence). V lost 1 base, J lost 3 bases, and 12 bases stayed unmatched. The CDR3 runs to 17 residues. CDR3 amino acids: CASSLGLDAGERYEQYF. In DNA form, the CDR3 reads TGTGCCAGCAGCTTAGGCTTGGACGCGGGGGAACGCTACGAGCAGTACTTC. The variable domain in full, with the rest retrieved from reference TRBV7-9 and TRBJ2-7, is DTGVSQNPRHKITKRGQNVTFRCDPISEHNRLYWYRQTLGQGPEFLTYFQNEAQLEKSRLLSDRFSAERPKGSFSTLEIQRTEQGDSAMYLCASSLGLDAGERYEQYFGPGTRLTVT.

This clone was observed a handful of times. Other nucleotide sequences from this sample produce the same CDR3. The CDR3: CASSYREVNYGYTF. DNA of the CDR3: TGTGCCAGCAGTTACCGCGAGGTTAACTATGGCTACACCTTC. This rearrangement joins TRBV6-5 to TRBJ1-2; D not resolved. Germline loops: CDR1 MNHEY, CDR2 SVGAGI. CDR3 size: 14 residues. V was cut by 2 bases and J by 1 base, with 8 bases left in between.

This clone occurred a few times. The gene calls are TRBV7-9 and TRBJ2-7; no clear D. With 5 bases removed from V and 3 bases from J, the gap between germline ends came to 17 bases. Per the germline V gene, CDR1 is SEHNR and CDR2 is FQNEAQ (reference sequence). CDR3 length: 15 amino acids. Here the CDR3 reads CASSPSPADDYEQYF. In DNA, the CDR3 is TGTGCCAGCAGCCCATCACCTGCGGATGACTACGAGCAGTACTTC.

As concerns this clone: This sample includes further DNA sequences coding for the same CDR3. This chain uses TRBV30 with TRBJ2-7; no clear D. The CDR3 consists of 11 residues. The germline gives CDR1 GTSNPN, CDR2 SVGIG (reference sequence). Trimming removed 5 bases from V and 2 bases from J, with 7 bases in between. The CDR3 region is CAWSVAYEQYF. For the CDR3, the DNA is TGTGCCTGGTCGGTGGCCTACGAGCAGTACTTC.

The chain recombines TRBV6-1 with TRBJ2-7, with TRBD1 matching 8 bases. This CDR3 spans 14 amino acids. The ends lost 7 bases at V and 3 bases at J; junction bases unmatched: 8. Germline lookup yields CDR1 MNHNS and CDR2 SASEGT. The CDR3 nucleotides are TGTGCCAGCAAAACGCGGACAGGGAGCTACGAGCAGTACTTC. Its translation is CASKTRTGSYEQYF.

The genes are TRBV30 and TRBJ1-2, with a possible D match to TRBD1 (5 bases). CDR1 and CDR2 (germline): GTSNPN, SVGIG (reference sequence). V dropped 3 bases and J dropped 7 bases, with 9 bases sitting between them. This CDR3 is 11 amino acids long. The CDR3 nucleotides are TGTGCCTGGAGAACAGGCGTTGGCTACACCTTC. This codes for CAWRTGVGYTF.

This clone was counted a few times. The chain couples TRBV6-6 to TRBJ1-5; 8 positions agree with TRBD1. CDR1 and CDR2 (germline): MNHNY, SVGAGI (reference sequence). J was trimmed by 1 base and V by 5 bases; bases with no gene match: 1. The CDR3 contains 14 residues. CDR3 coding DNA: TGTGCCAGCAGTCGACAGGGGAGCAATCAGCCCCAGCATTTT. This gives the protein CASSRQGSNQPQHF.

This chain uses TRBV28 with TRBJ1-1; D remains ambiguous. The CDR3 has 14 residues. Germline lookup yields CDR1 MDHEN and CDR2 SYDVKM. With 5 bases removed from V and 1 base from J, the gap between germline ends came to 11 bases. Here the CDR3 DNA reads TGTGCCAGCAGTCCAATAACAGCGAACACTGAAGCTTTCTTT. Its translation is CASSPITANTEAFF.

This clone came up a few times. The CDR3 sequence is CASSPTGGTANEKLFF. CDR3 nucleotide sequence: TGTGCCAGCAGCCCCACGGGCGGGACAGCTAATGAAAAACTGTTTTTT. V gene TRBV7-8 combines with J gene TRBJ1-4, with TRBD1 identical over 7 bases. This CDR3 has 16 amino acids. Germline V CDR1 and CDR2: SGHVS, FQNEAQ. V lost 5 bases and J lost 3; bases outside the gene matches: 9.

The CDR3 region is CASSLGLNEKLFF. The CDR3 DNA reads as TGTGCCAGCAGCTTGGGACTTAATGAAAAACTGTTTTTT. The chain is built from TRBV5-4 and TRBJ1-4; D gene ambiguous. This CDR3 is 13 amino acids long. The V gene lost 0 bases and the J gene lost 4 bases, with 4 bases spanning the gap. Germline CDR1 SGHNT, CDR2 YYREEE (reference sequence).

V and J are TRBV10-1 and TRBJ2-5; D perhaps matches TRBD1 (6 bases). The J call could be wrong; TRBJ2-7 is a better fit for the DNA end. CDR1 and CDR2 from the germline V gene are WNHNN and SYGVQD (reference sequence). The CDR3 is 13 amino acids. CDR3 region: CASSVGGSYEQYF. The CDR3 coding sequence is TGCGCCAGCAGTGTAGGGGGATCCTACGAGCAGTACTTC.

The genes are TRBV28 and TRBJ1-5; D uncertain. V lost 5 bases and J 0 bases, leaving 14 bases between the germline ends. This CDR3 contains 16 residues. Germline V gives CDR1 MDHEN, CDR2 SYDVKM. The CDR3 nucleotides read TGTGCCAGCAGTCCGGCCGGGGAAGATAGCAATCAGCCCCAGCATTTT. Translating gives CASSPAGEDSNQPQHF.

The rearrangement links TRBV5-3 to TRBJ1-3; the D gene is possibly TRBD1 (5 bases). TRBV5-3 is sorted into the ORF group, with uncertain function. This CDR3 is 19 amino acids long. The V end lost 7 bases, the J end lost 0 bases, and 26 bases lay between the germline ends. DNA of the CDR3: TGTGCCAGACCTCCTGACAGTGTCTCTGGCACACTCTCTGGAAACACCATATATTTT. Protein: CARPPDSVSGTLSGNTIYF.

This clone was detected only once. This chain uses TRBV10-3 with TRBJ2-7, with D tentatively TRBD2 (7 bases). The V end was cut by 5 bases, the J end by 3 bases, with 17 bases between. The germline CDR1 and CDR2 sequences are ENHRY and SYGVKD. CDR3 length: 15 residues. CDR3 nucleotide sequence: TGTGCCATCAGTCCCCTTCGGGGGGCCAACTACGAGCAGTACTTC. Amino acids: CAISPLRGANYEQYF.

The chain couples TRBV27 to TRBJ2-2, with D perhaps TRBD2 (5 bases). Trimming removed 3 bases from V and 6 bases from J, with 17 bases in between. Per germline, CDR1 MNHEY and CDR2 SMNVEV (reference sequence). This CDR3 spans 16 amino acids. CDR3 bases: TGTGCCAGCAGTTTGGAGACTCCCCGAGGGTCCGGGGAGCTGTTTTTT. Its translation: CASSLETPRGSGELFF.

The chain has TRBV5-1 and TRBJ1-3; 7 bases map to TRBD1. This CDR3 has 17 amino acids. V gave up 4 bases and J gave up 0 bases; unmatched junction bases: 10. Per the germline V gene, CDR1 is SGHRS and CDR2 is YFSETQ. CDR3 sequence (DNA): TGCGCCAGCAGCGGAGCACAGGGGCCCTACTCTGGAAACACCATATATTTT. The encoded protein is CASSGAQGPYSGNTIYF.

This clone occurred once. V gene TRBV10-3 combines with J gene TRBJ2-5; 12 nucleotides match TRBD2. Germline lookup yields CDR1 ENHRY and CDR2 SYGVKD. CDR3 length equals 18 residues. V lost 4 bases, J lost 1 base, and 10 bases stayed unmatched. The CDR3 region has the DNA TGTGCCATCAGTGCGAGACTAGCGGGAGAGAATCCCCAAGAGACCCAGTACTTC. Translated: CAISARLAGENPQETQYF.

This clone was counted between two and nine times. Written as DNA, the CDR3 is TGTGCCAGCAGATTGGGGGGTGGCTACGAGCAGTACTTC. As protein: CASRLGGGYEQYF. This rearrangement joins TRBV6-1 to TRBJ2-7; tentative D call: TRBD2 (6 bases). V lost 6 bases and J lost 3, with 12 bases in between. This CDR3 is 13 amino acids long. Germline lookup yields CDR1 MNHNS and CDR2 SASEGT.

In this sample, this clone turned up a few times. This chain uses TRBV5-3 with TRBJ1-5, with TRBD1 matching over 8 bases. TRBV5-3 is an ORF for which the function is uncertain. The CDR3 spans 18 residues. The V and J ends lost 4 bases and 4 bases, in that order; junction bases with no gene match: 16. CDR3: CARSQRRTGKVWNQPQHF. CDR3 coding DNA: TGTGCCAGAAGCCAAAGGAGGACAGGGAAGGTTTGGAATCAGCCCCAGCATTTT.

V usage is TRBV28 and J usage is TRBJ2-2; 10 nucleotides line up with TRBD1. Trimming took 6 bases from V and 6 from J; bases not matched to a gene: 4. CDR1 and CDR2 from the germline V gene are MDHEN and SYDVKM. The CDR3 runs 14 residues. CDR3 bases: TGTGCCAGCAGGCGGACAGGGGGTGCCGGGGAGCTGTTTTTT. Protein: CASRRTGGAGELFF.